This record covers a single T cell receptor (beta chain). The CDR3 is made up of 12 amino acids. Germline V gene lookup returns CDR1 SEHNR and CDR2 FQNEAQ (reference sequence). Reprocessing the 5' RACE reads, TCRdb reports a single entry for every CDR3 protein and omits DNA. Here the sample table reports about 150,000 distinct CDR3 sequences. This entry belongs to a study of T cells expressing NK-cell markers. The source is a woman aged 45 to 65 in good health. Sequenced material: blood T cells: a sorted CD56 or NKG2C T cell subset, CD4+ or CD8+ T cells, or bulk PBMC T cells (not recorded which). The chain couples TRBV7-9 to TRBJ1-4. CDR3 sequence reads: CAGRGFNEKRFF.